This TCR beta chain is from a study of blood T cells in healthy people across ages. CDR3 length equals 18 residues. V was shortened by 1 base and J by 4 bases, with 17 bases between the two germline ends. The germline V gene has CDR1 LGHNA and CDR2 YNFKEQ. Then a second PCR, running roughly 7 to 11 cycles, was carried out with a sample-barcoded 5' primer and a J-beta primer mix. Unique molecular identifiers of 12 random nucleotides labeled each cDNA. TCRdb called the 5' RACE reads again in MiXCR, with one record for every CDR3 protein. Among about 1.8 million distinct CDR3 sequences listed, less than 50% were seen once.

The chain uses TRBV4-2 and TRBJ1-6; D unclear. The sample comprised blood. The clonotype originates from a middle-aged woman in good health. In DNA, the CDR3 is TGTGCCAGCAGCCAAGGCGGGAGGGCGCCCCAATATAATTCACCCCTCCACTTT. Translated: CASSQGGRAPQYNSPLHF.